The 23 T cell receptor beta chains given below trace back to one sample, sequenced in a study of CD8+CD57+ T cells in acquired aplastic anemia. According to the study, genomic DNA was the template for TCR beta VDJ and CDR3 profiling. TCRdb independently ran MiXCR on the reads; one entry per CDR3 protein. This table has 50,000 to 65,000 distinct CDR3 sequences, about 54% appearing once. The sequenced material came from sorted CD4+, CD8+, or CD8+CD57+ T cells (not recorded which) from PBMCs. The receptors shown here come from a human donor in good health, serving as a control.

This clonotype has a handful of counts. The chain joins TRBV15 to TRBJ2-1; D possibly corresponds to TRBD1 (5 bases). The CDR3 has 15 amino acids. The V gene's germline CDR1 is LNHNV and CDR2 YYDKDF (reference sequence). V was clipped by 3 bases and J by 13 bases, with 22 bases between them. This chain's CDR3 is CATSRSSEGASFQFF. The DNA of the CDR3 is TGTGCCACCAGCAGGTCCTCTGAAGGGGCTAGTTTTCAGTTCTTC.

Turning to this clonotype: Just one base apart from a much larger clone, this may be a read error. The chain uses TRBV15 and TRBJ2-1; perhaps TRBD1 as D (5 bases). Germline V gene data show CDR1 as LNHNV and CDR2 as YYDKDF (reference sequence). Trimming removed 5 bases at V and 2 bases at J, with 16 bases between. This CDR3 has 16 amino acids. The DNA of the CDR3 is TGTGCCACCAGCCAAGGGGCACCGCGAGCCTACAATGAGCAGTTCTTC. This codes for CATSQGAPRAYNEQFF.

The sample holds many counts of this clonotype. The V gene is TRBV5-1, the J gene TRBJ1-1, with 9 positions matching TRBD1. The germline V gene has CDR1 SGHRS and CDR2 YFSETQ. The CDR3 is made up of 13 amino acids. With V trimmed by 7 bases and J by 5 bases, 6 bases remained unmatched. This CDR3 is CASAGQGLTEAFF. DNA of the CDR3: TGCGCCAGCGCTGGACAGGGGCTTACTGAAGCTTTCTTT.

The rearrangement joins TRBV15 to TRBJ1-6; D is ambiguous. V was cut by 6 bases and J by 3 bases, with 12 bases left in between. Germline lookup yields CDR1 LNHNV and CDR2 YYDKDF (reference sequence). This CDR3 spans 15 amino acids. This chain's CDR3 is CATRATLNYNSPLHF. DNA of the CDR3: TGTGCCACCAGGGCGACACTAAACTATAATTCACCCCTCCACTTT.

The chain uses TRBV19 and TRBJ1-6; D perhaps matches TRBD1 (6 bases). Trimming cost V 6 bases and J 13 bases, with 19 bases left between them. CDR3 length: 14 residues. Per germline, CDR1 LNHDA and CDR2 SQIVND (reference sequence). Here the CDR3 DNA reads TGTGCCAGTAGCGGACAGAATAGCAATCAGCCCCTCCACTTT. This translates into CASSGQNSNQPLHF.

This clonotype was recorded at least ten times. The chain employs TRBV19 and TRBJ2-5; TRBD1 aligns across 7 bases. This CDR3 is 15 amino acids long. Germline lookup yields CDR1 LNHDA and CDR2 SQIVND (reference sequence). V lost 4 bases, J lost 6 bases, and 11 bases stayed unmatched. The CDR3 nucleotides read TGTGCCAGTAGTACCACCCCTGGGGGACAGCAGACCCAGTACTTC. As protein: CASSTTPGGQQTQYF. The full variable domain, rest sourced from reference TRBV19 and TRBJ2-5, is DGGITQSPKYLFRKEGQNVTLSCEQNLNHDAMYWYRQDPGQGLRLIYYSQIVNDFQKGDIAEGYSVSREKKESFPLTVTSAQKNPTAFYLCASSTTPGGQQTQYFGPGTRLLVL.

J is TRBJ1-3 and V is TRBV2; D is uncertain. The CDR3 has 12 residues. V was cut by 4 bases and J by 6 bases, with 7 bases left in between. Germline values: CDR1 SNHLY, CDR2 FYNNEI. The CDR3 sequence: CASSGPENTIYF. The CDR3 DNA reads TGTGCCAGCAGTGGCCCAGAAAACACCATATATTTT.

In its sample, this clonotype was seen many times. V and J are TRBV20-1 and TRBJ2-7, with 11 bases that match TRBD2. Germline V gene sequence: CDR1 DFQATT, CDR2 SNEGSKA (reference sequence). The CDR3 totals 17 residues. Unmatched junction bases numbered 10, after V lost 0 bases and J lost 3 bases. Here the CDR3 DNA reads TGCAGTGCTAGAGATCCCCCTACTAGCGGGGGATACTACGAGCAGTACTTC. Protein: CSARDPPTSGGYYEQYF.

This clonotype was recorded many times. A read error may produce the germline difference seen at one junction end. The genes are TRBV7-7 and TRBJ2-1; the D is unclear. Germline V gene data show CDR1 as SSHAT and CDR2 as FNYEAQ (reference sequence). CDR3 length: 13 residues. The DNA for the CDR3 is TGTGCTAGCAGCTTAGGAACTGCTGGTGAGCAGTTCTTC. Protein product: CASSLGTAGEQFF.

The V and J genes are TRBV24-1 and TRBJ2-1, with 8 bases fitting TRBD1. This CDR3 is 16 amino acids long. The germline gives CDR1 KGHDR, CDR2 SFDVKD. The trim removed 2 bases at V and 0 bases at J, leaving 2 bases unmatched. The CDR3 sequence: CATSDWTGNSYNEQFF. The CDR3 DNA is TGTGCCACCAGTGATTGGACAGGGAACTCCTACAATGAGCAGTTCTTC.

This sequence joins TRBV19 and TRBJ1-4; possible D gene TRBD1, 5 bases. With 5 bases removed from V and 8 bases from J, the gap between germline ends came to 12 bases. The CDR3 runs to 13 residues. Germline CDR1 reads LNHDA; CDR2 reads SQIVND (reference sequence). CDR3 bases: TGTGCCAGTAGTCCTTCGCGGGGGGAAAAACTGTTTTTT. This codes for CASSPSRGEKLFF.

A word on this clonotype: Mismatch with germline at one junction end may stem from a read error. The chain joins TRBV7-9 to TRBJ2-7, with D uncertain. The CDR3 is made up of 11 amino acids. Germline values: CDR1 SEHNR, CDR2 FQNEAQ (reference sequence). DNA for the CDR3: TGTGCCAGCAGCTTTCGTGACGAACAGTACTTC. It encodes CASSFRDEQYF.

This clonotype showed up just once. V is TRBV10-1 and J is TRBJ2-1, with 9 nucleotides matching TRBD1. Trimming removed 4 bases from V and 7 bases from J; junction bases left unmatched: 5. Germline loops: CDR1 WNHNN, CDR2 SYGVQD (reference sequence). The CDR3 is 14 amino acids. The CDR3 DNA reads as TGCGCCAGCAGTGGACCGGGACAGGGAAATGAGCAGTTCTTC. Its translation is CASSGPGQGNEQFF.

The CDR3 DNA reads TGTGCCAGTAGTATACAGGGGAGAACAGATACGCAGTATTTT. Its protein is CASSIQGRTDTQYF. V is TRBV19 and J is TRBJ2-3; a weak D match, TRBD1 (6 bases). The CDR3 contains 14 residues. V lost 2 bases, J lost 3 bases, and 9 bases lay in between. Germline V CDR1 and CDR2: LNHDA, SQIVND (reference sequence). Supplemented by reference TRBV19 and TRBJ2-3, the full variable domain reads DGGITQSPKYLFRKEGQNVTLSCEQNLNHDAMYWYRQDPGQGLRLIYYSQIVNDFQKGDIAEGYSVSREKKESFPLTVTSAQKNPTAFYLCASSIQGRTDTQYFGPGTRLTVL.

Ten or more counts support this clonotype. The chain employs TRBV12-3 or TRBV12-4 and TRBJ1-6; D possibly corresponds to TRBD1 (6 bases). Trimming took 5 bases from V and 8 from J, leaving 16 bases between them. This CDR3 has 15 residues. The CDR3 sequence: CASSLQAGGYSPLHF. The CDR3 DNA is TGTGCCAGCAGTCTCCAAGCCGGGGGCTATTCACCCCTCCACTTT.

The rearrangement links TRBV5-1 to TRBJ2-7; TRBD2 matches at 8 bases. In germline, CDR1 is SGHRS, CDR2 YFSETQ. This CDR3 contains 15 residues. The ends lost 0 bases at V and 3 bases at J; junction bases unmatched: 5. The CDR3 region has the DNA TGCGCCAGCAGCTTGGCCGAGCGGGAGAGCTACGAGCAGTACTTC. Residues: CASSLAERESYEQYF. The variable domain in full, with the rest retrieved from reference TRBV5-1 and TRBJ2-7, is KAGVTQTPRYLIKTRGQQVTLSCSPISGHRSVSWYQQTPGQGLQFLFEYFSETQRNKGNFPGRFSGRQFSNSRSEMNVSTLELGDSALYLCASSLAERESYEQYFGPGTRLTVT.

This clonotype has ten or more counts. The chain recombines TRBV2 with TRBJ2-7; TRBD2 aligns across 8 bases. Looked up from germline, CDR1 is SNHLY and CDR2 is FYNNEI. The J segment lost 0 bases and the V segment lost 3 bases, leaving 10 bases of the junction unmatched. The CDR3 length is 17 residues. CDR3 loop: CASSDDLAGNFSYEQYF. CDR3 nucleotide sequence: TGTGCCAGCAGTGATGACCTAGCGGGTAACTTCTCCTACGAGCAGTACTTC.

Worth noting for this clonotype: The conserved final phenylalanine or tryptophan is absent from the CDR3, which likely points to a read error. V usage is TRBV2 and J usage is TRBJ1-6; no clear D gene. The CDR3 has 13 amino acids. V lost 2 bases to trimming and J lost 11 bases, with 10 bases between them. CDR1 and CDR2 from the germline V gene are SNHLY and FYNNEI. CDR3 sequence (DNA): TGTGCCAGCAGTGAATGGGTTCGGACACCCCTCCACTCT. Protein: CASSEWVRTPLHS.

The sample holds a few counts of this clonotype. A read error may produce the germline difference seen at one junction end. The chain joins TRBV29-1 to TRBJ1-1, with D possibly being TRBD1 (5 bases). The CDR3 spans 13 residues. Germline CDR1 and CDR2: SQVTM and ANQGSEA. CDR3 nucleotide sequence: TGCAGCGTGAGGACGGACATGAACGCTGAAGCTTTCTTT. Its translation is CSVRTDMNAEAFF.

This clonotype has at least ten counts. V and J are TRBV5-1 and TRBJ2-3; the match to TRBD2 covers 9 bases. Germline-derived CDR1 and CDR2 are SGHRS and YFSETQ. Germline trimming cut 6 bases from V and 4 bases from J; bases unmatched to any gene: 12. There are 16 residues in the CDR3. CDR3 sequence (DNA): TGCGCCAGCACCCTAAGTAGCGGGAGATTCGCAGATACGCAGTATTTT. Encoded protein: CASTLSSGRFADTQYF.

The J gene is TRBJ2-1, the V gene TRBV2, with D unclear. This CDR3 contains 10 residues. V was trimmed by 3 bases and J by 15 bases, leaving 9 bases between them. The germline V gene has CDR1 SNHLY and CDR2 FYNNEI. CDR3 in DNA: TGTGCCAGCAGTGATCGTGCTTGGTTCTTC. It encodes CASSDRAWFF.

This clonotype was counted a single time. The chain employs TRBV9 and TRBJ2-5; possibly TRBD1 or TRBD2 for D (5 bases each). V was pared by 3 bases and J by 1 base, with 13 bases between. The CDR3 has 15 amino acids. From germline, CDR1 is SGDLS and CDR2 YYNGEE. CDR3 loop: CASSGGGRVQETQYF. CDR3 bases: TGTGCCAGCAGCGGTGGGGGAAGAGTCCAAGAGACCCAGTACTTC.

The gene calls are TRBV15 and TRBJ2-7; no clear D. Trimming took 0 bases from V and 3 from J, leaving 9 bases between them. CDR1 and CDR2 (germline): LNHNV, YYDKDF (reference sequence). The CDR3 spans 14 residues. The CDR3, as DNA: TGTGCCACCAGCAGAGAGCCCACGAGCTACGAGCAGTACTTC. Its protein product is CATSREPTSYEQYF. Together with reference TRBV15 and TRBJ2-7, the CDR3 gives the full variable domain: DAMVIQNPRYQVTQFGKPVTLSCSQTLNHNVMYWYQQKSSQAPKLLFHYYDKDFNNEADTPDNFQSRRPNTSFCFLDIRSPGLGDTAMYLCATSREPTSYEQYFGPGTRLTVT.